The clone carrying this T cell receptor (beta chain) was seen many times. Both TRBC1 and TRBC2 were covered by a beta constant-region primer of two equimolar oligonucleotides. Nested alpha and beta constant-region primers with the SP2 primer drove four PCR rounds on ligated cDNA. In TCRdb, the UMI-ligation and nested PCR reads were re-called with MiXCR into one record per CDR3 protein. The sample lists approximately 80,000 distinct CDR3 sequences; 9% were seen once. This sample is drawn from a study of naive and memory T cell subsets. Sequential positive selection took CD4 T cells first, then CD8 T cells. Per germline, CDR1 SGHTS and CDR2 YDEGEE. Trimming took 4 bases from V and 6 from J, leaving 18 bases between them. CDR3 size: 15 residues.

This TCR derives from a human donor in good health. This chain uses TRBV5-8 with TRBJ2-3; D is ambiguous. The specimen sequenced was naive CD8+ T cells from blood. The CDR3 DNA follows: TGTGCCAGCAGCGGCCCCTCCGGGCAATGGGATACGCAGTATTTT. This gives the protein CASSGPSGQWDTQYF.